Listed below are T cell receptor beta chains from one sample, sequenced in a study of cytomegalovirus exposure and HLA in healthy donors. The repertoire was sequenced with immunoSEQ multiplex PCR; TCRdb's copy has only in-frame clones and lacks some. This repertoire shows some 240,000 clones, 87% found once; its top ten account for roughly 2%. Sequencing input: PBMCs. These receptors all come from a woman under 30 in good health and CMV-seropositive. The CDR3 runs from the conserved cysteine through the conserved F or W. D genes are given only for firm matches. Size is stated for part of the rows, as once, few or many counts, or as a class when the clone is expanded.

V: TRBV11-1; D: NA; J: TRBJ1-4; size: NA; CDR3: CASSLTSRQEKLFF; DNA: TGTGCCAGCAGCTTAACGAGCAGGCAAGAAAAACTGTTTTTT
V: TRBV27; D: NA; J: TRBJ2-7; size: few; CDR3: CAVSPGHGMGEQYF; DNA: TGTGCCGTCAGTCCGGGACACGGGATGGGAGAGCAGTACTTC
V: TRBV25-1; D: TRBD2; J: TRBJ2-7; size: once; CDR3: CASSDSSGFTYEQYF; DNA: TGTGCCAGCAGTGATAGTAGCGGGTTTACCTACGAGCAGTACTTC
V: TRBV27; D: TRBD2; J: TRBJ2-1; size: NA; CDR3: CASNEGTSERDEQFF; DNA: TGTGCCAGCAATGAAGGGACTAGCGAGAGGGATGAGCAGTTCTTC
V: TRBV7-9; D: NA; J: TRBJ2-7; size: NA; CDR3: CASSQTLAPYGEQYF; DNA: TGTGCCAGCAGCCAAACTCTAGCGCCGTACGGCGAGCAGTACTTC
V: TRBV19; D: TRBD1; J: TRBJ1-2; size: NA; CDR3: CASSIDRDRPNYGYTF; DNA: TGTGCCAGTAGTATAGATCGGGACAGGCCCAACTATGGCTACACCTTC
V: TRBV7-9; D: TRBD1; J: TRBJ2-1; size: NA; CDR3: CASSLMGTAAYNEQFF; DNA: TGTGCCAGCAGCTTAATGGGGACAGCCGCCTACAATGAGCAGTTCTTC
V: TRBV11-2; D: TRBD2; J: TRBJ2-7; size: NA; CDR3: CASSAIAGPTYEQYF; DNA: TGTGCCAGCAGCGCCATAGCGGGACCCACCTACGAGCAGTACTTC
V: TRBV27; D: NA; J: TRBJ1-5; size: NA; CDR3: CASSYSDSQPQHF; DNA: TGTGCCAGCAGTTACTCGGACAGTCAGCCCCAGCATTTT
V: TRBV19; D: NA; J: TRBJ2-7; size: NA; CDR3: CASGRSYEQYF; DNA: TGTGCCAGTGGGCGATCCTACGAGCAGTACTTC
V: TRBV5-6; D: NA; J: TRBJ2-5; size: NA; CDR3: CASSSSRQFSYQETQYF; DNA: TGTGCCAGCAGCTCTAGTCGACAGTTCTCGTACCAAGAGACCCAGTACTTC
V: TRBV11-3; D: TRBD2; J: TRBJ2-1; size: NA; CDR3: CASSLGSAGGNEQFF; DNA: TGTGCCAGCAGCTTAGGATCAGCGGGGGGCAATGAGCAGTTCTTC
V: TRBV4-2; D: NA; J: TRBJ1-1; size: once; CDR3: CASSQDNEAFF; DNA: TGTGCCAGCAGCCAAGATAATGAAGCTTTCTTT
V: TRBV2; D: NA; J: TRBJ1-5; size: NA; CDR3: CASSEGIWNQPQHF; DNA: TGTGCCAGCTCCGAGGGTATTTGGAATCAGCCCCAGCATTTT
V: TRBV30; D: NA; J: TRBJ2-7; size: NA; CDR3: CAWSVMDSELHEQYF; DNA: TGTGCCTGGAGTGTAATGGACAGTGAGCTACACGAGCAGTACTTC
V: TRBV6-5; D: NA; J: TRBJ1-1; size: NA; CDR3: CASSPETGNTEAFF; DNA: TGTGCCAGCAGCCCAGAGACAGGGAACACTGAAGCTTTCTTT
V: TRBV27; D: NA; J: TRBJ2-7; size: NA; CDR3: CASSLGLSYEQYF; DNA: TGTGCCAGCAGTTTAGGGCTCTCCTACGAGCAGTACTTC
V: TRBV28; D: NA; J: TRBJ2-7; size: NA; CDR3: CASSLYPGSSSYEQYF; DNA: TGTGCCAGCAGTTTATATCCAGGCTCAAGCTCCTACGAGCAGTACTTC
V: TRBV6-1; D: NA; J: TRBJ1-2; size: NA; CDR3: CASSEAGATFYGYTF; DNA: TGTGCCAGCAGTGAAGCGGGGGCCACCTTCTATGGCTACACCTTC
V: TRBV7-2; D: NA; J: TRBJ2-7; size: NA; CDR3: CASSLAGEQYF; DNA: TGTGCCAGCAGCTTGGCCGGGGAGCAGTACTTC
V: TRBV19; D: NA; J: TRBJ1-2; size: NA; CDR3: CASSPPRTF; DNA: TGTGCCAGTAGTCCCCCCCGCACCTTC
V: TRBV6-5; D: TRBD2; J: TRBJ2-7; size: NA; CDR3: CASTDGTSGYEQYF; DNA: TGTGCCAGCACCGATGGGACTAGCGGCTACGAGCAGTACTTC
V: TRBV19; D: TRBD1; J: TRBJ1-1; size: NA; CDR3: CASSMGTGDYTEAFF; DNA: TGTGCCAGTAGTATGGGGACAGGCGACTACACTGAAGCTTTCTTT
V: TRBV29-1; D: TRBD1; J: TRBJ1-1; size: NA; CDR3: CSGDRANTEAFF; DNA: TGCAGCGGGGACAGGGCGAACACTGAAGCTTTCTTT
V: TRBV7-8; D: TRBD1; J: TRBJ1-2; size: NA; CDR3: CASSLEVTGGYGYTF; DNA: TGTGCCAGCAGCTTAGAAGTGACAGGGGGCTATGGCTACACCTTC
V: TRBV13; D: TRBD2; J: TRBJ2-7; size: NA; CDR3: CASSSIAGVPYEQYF; DNA: TGTGCCAGCAGCTCAATAGCGGGAGTCCCCTACGAGCAGTACTTC
V: TRBV6-1; D: NA; J: TRBJ2-7; size: NA; CDR3: CASSEAPRGEQYF; DNA: TGTGCCAGCAGTGAAGCGCCGAGAGGCGAGCAGTACTTC
V: TRBV2; D: NA; J: TRBJ2-7; size: NA; CDR3: CASSGEAYEQYF; DNA: TGTGCCAGCAGTGGAGAAGCCTACGAGCAGTACTTC
V: TRBV7-6; D: NA; J: TRBJ1-1; size: NA; CDR3: CASIAPPEAFF; DNA: TGTGCCAGCATAGCCCCACCTGAAGCTTTCTTT
V: TRBV6-6; D: NA; J: TRBJ1-2; size: few; CDR3: CASHAETGYTF; DNA: TGTGCCAGCCATGCGGAAACGGGCTACACCTTC
V: TRBV27; D: TRBD2; J: TRBJ2-3; size: NA; CDR3: CASSPGTSGRATTDTQYF; DNA: TGTGCCAGCAGTCCAGGGACTAGCGGGAGGGCTACCACAGATACGCAGTATTTT
V: TRBV27; D: NA; J: TRBJ2-2; size: NA; CDR3: CASTSHRDTGELFF; DNA: TGTGCCAGCACCTCCCACAGGGACACCGGGGAGCTGTTTTTT
V: TRBV28; D: NA; J: TRBJ1-5; size: NA; CDR3: CASSFYRGNQPQHF; DNA: TGTGCCAGCAGTTTCTACCGTGGCAATCAGCCCCAGCATTTT
V: TRBV27; D: NA; J: TRBJ1-1; size: NA; CDR3: CASSLLPSLPGAFF; DNA: TGTGCCAGCAGTTTATTGCCGTCCCTCCCGGGGGCTTTCTTT
V: TRBV9; D: NA; J: TRBJ2-5; size: once; CDR3: CASSVEGRETQYF; DNA: TGTGCCAGCAGCGTAGAGGGGCGTGAGACCCAGTACTTC